This TCR beta chain was sequenced in a study of T cell clonality in common variable immunodeficiency. The study, taken as a whole, reports: TCRbeta clonality was increased in CVID versus healthy controls. What drives increased CVID clonality needs T cell subpopulation sequencing.

In this sample, this clone turned up many times. Its specificity is unknown. The read terminates 3 residues before the CDR3 end, so the remaining end is supplied by the germline J gene. V shed 5 bases and J 1 base; nucleotides not matched to a gene: 4. CDR3 length: 13 amino acids. Germline V gene lookup returns CDR1 GTSNPN and CDR2 SVGIG (reference sequence). CVID and control samples used equivalent genomic DNA input. TCRdb's copy holds only in-frame clones and misses some; the assay was immunoSEQ multiplex PCR. The sample holds about 42,000 clones, and no clone turns up only once. The chain carries TRBV30 and TRBJ2-5; 7 bases agree with TRBD1. The sequencing sample was made of peripheral blood mononuclear cells. The source is a person aged 18 to 75 in good health. The CDR3 DNA, read in part, is TGTGCCTGGCAACAGGGGATCCAAGAGACC. Amino acid sequence: CAWQQGIQET. The entire CDR3 sequence reads CAWQQGIQETQYF.